These 25 T cell receptor beta chains were all obtained from the same sample, sequenced in a study of T cells in Graves' hyperthyroidism and ophthalmopathy. RNA transcripts gave rise to amplified TCR beta CDR3 regions. An initial round of RT-PCR targeting the TCR CDR3 relied on the HTBI primer set. MiXCR, applied by TCRdb to the multiplex PCR reads, yields one record per CDR3 protein. The repertoire has approximately 420,000 distinct CDR3 sequences, 14% to 15% of them found once; the top ten carry 32%. Input material: blood. These TCRs come from a woman in her 30s with Graves' hyperthyroidism.

The V gene is TRBV10-3, the J gene TRBJ1-2; 9 bases line up with TRBD1. Trimming cost V 10 bases and J 0 bases; bases outside gene matches: 12. The CDR3 extends over 16 amino acids. Germline CDR1 reads ENHRY; CDR2 reads SYGVKD. The DNA of the CDR3 is TGTGCCACCCACCGAGGGACAGGGACGGCTAACTATGGCTACACCTTC. The encoded protein is CATHRGTGTANYGYTF.

This clonotype has only a few counts. The chain employs TRBV29-1 and TRBJ2-7; D may correspond to TRBD1 or TRBD2 (5 bases each). There are 14 residues in the CDR3. V lost 4 bases and J lost 0, with 13 bases in between. The germline CDR1 and CDR2 sequences are SQVTM and ANQGSEA. As DNA, the CDR3 is TGCAGCGTTGCCGGGACCCAAAGCTCCTACGAGCAGTACTTC. It specifies CSVAGTQSSYEQYF.

V and J are TRBV7-9 and TRBJ1-1; TRBD1 agrees at 7 bases. Unmatched junction bases numbered 8, after V lost 4 bases and J lost 3 bases. The CDR3 runs to 15 residues. Germline values: CDR1 SEHNR, CDR2 FQNEAQ (reference sequence). CDR3 region: CASSSTTGLDTEAFF. CDR3 nucleotide sequence: TGTGCCAGCAGCTCAACGACAGGGTTGGACACTGAAGCTTTCTTT.

This clonotype appeared many times. This sequence joins TRBV30 and TRBJ1-4, with TRBD1 matching over 7 bases. This CDR3 region has 13 residues. Germline trimming cut 5 bases from V and 4 bases from J; bases unmatched to any gene: 4. Germline V gene data show CDR1 as GTSNPN and CDR2 as SVGIG (reference sequence). This CDR3 is CAWAGQSNEKLFF. The CDR3 DNA reads as TGTGCCTGGGCGGGACAGAGTAATGAAAAACTGTTTTTT.

This clonotype was found many times. This sequence joins TRBV20-1 and TRBJ1-2, with TRBD1 identical over 7 bases. The CDR3 is made up of 15 amino acids. V gave up 6 bases and J gave up 4 bases; unmatched junction bases: 14. CDR1 and CDR2 (germline): DFQATT, SNEGSKA (reference sequence). Written as DNA, the CDR3 is TGCAGTGCCAAAAAACAGGGGATCTCCGGCTATGGCTACACCTTC. Translated: CSAKKQGISGYGYTF.

This chain connects TRBV20-1 to TRBJ2-2; D not certain. Deletions cut 5 bases from V and 0 bases from J, with 10 bases between. The germline V gene encodes CDR1 DFQATT and CDR2 SNEGSKA (reference sequence). There are 14 residues in the CDR3. The CDR3 bases are TGCAGTGCTGACGGGCAGACGAACACCGGGGAGCTGTTTTTT. It yields the protein CSADGQTNTGELFF.

There are many counts of this clonotype. The gene calls are TRBV3-1 and TRBJ1-3; D not resolved. The CDR3 totals 13 residues. Germline V gene lookup returns CDR1 LGHDT and CDR2 YNNKEL (reference sequence). Between the trimmed V and J ends, which lost 0 bases and 4 bases, there was a span of 4 bases. This CDR3 is CASSQDRGNTIYF. For the CDR3, the DNA is TGTGCCAGCAGCCAAGATCGAGGAAACACCATATATTTT.

The table lists this clonotype with many counts. The chain employs TRBV3-1 and TRBJ1-2; weak D call: TRBD1 (5 bases). CDR1 and CDR2 (germline): LGHDT, YNNKEL (reference sequence). The CDR3 runs to 13 residues. Trimming shortened V by 3 bases and J by 4 bases, and 9 bases separated the two germline ends. The CDR3 bases are TGTGCCAGCAGCCAGGGGCGCAGCTATGGCTACACCTTC. It encodes CASSQGRSYGYTF.

The chain employs TRBV7-8 and TRBJ1-5; maybe TRBD1 (6 bases). This CDR3 region has 15 residues. Per the germline V gene, CDR1 is SGHVS and CDR2 is FQNEAQ. V dropped 4 bases and J dropped 2 bases, with 12 bases sitting between them. DNA of the CDR3: TGTGCCAGCAGCTCCACAGGGATTGGCAATCAGCCCCAGCATTTT. This gives the protein CASSSTGIGNQPQHF.

The chain recombines TRBV19 with TRBJ2-2, with 12 bases lining up with TRBD2. Germline CDR1 LNHDA, CDR2 SQIVND (reference sequence). The CDR3 runs 16 residues. The ends lost 7 bases at V and 2 bases at J; junction bases unmatched: 5. The DNA of the CDR3 is TGTGCCAGTAAAACTAGCGGGAGGAGTAACACCGGGGAGCTGTTTTTT. Its protein product is CASKTSGRSNTGELFF.

In regard to this clonotype: A much larger clone lies a single base off, so this may be a read error. The J gene is TRBJ2-3, the V gene TRBV7-8; D is undetermined. The end of the DNA is better explained by TRBJ1-5, so the J call may be wrong. The CDR3 runs 14 residues. Germline assignment: CDR1 SGHVS and CDR2 FQNEAQ. CDR3 DNA sequence: TGTGCCAGCAGTCTAGCTCTGTACACAGATACGCAGCATTTT. Amino acids: CASSLALYTDTQHF.

This clonotype was seen many times. The chain combines TRBV7-3 with TRBJ2-5, with D perhaps matching TRBD2 (5 bases). Germline CDR1 reads SGHTA; CDR2 reads FQGTGA. The CDR3 totals 13 residues. Trimming pared 5 bases from V and 6 bases from J, leaving 13 bases between. The CDR3 nucleotides read TGTGCCAGCAGCCCCGGACTGAGGCAGACCCAGTACTTC. Translation: CASSPGLRQTQYF.

The chain has TRBV30 and TRBJ2-7; TRBD2 matches 11 bases. Per germline, CDR1 GTSNPN and CDR2 SVGIG (reference sequence). This CDR3 contains 14 residues. The trim removed 2 bases at V and 3 bases at J, leaving 3 bases unmatched. CDR3 coding DNA: TGTGCCTGGAGTCAAGGGACTAGCGGCTACGAGCAGTACTTC. Its translation is CAWSQGTSGYEQYF.

In this sample, this clonotype turned up a few times. The V call is TRBV5-1, the J call TRBJ1-4, with D perhaps matching TRBD1 (6 bases). The germline V gene encodes CDR1 SGHRS and CDR2 YFSETQ. Trimming took 4 bases from V and 8 from J, leaving 18 bases between them. The CDR3 is 15 amino acids. CDR3 DNA: TGCGCCAGCAGCCCGATGGCAGGGGTAAAAGAAAAACTGTTTTTT. It codes for CASSPMAGVKEKLFF.

This clonotype was seen repeatedly, ten times or more. V usage is TRBV29-1 and J usage is TRBJ2-7, with 8 bases fitting TRBD1. CDR1 and CDR2 (germline): SQVTM, ANQGSEA. Trimming took 3 bases from V and 6 from J; bases not matched to a gene: 7. The CDR3 extends over 13 amino acids. CDR3 nucleotides: TGCAGCGTTGAGGGACAGGTGGTAGGCGAGCAGTACTTC. This translates into CSVEGQVVGEQYF.

The J gene is TRBJ1-1, the V gene TRBV20-1; D gene ambiguous. CDR1 DFQATT and CDR2 SNEGSKA come from the germline V gene (reference sequence). CDR3 length: 17 residues. V dropped 0 bases and J dropped 0 bases, with 17 bases sitting between them. This CDR3 reads CSARDRDAVRLNTEAFF. CDR3 DNA: TGCAGTGCTAGAGATCGGGATGCCGTCAGATTGAACACTGAAGCTTTCTTT.

This clonotype was counted only a few times. The chain links TRBV27 to TRBJ2-7; the D is unclear. The CDR3 runs 12 residues. In germline, CDR1 is MNHEY, CDR2 SMNVEV (reference sequence). Trimming shortened V by 8 bases and J by 3 bases, and 11 bases separated the two germline ends. In DNA form, the CDR3 reads TGTGCCAGCCGAGATAGCATCTACGAGCAGTACTTC. Translating gives CASRDSIYEQYF.

This clonotype was observed a handful of times. The chain combines TRBV20-1 with TRBJ1-6, with D perhaps matching TRBD1 (5 bases). Trimming took 0 bases from V and 9 from J, leaving 18 bases between them. The germline CDR1 and CDR2 sequences are DFQATT and SNEGSKA (reference sequence). The CDR3 has 16 amino acids. CDR3 in DNA: TGCAGTGCTAGAGATCAAATGGCCGGGGCTGGTTCACCCCTCCACTTT. Its protein product is CSARDQMAGAGSPLHF.

This clonotype was seen repeatedly, ten times or more. J is TRBJ2-1 and V is TRBV12-3 or TRBV12-4, with 12 bases aligning to TRBD2. This CDR3 has 13 amino acids. V lost 6 bases, J lost 12 bases, and 6 bases stayed unmatched. The CDR3 region has the DNA TGTGCCAGCAGACTAGCGGGAGGCGGGGGGCAGTTCTTC. It codes for CASRLAGGGGQFF.

Only a few counts were recorded for this clonotype. The chain employs TRBV30 and TRBJ2-2; the match to TRBD1 covers 11 bases. The CDR3 is 17 amino acids. Trimming removed 4 bases from V and 6 bases from J; junction bases left unmatched: 13. Germline CDR1 GTSNPN, CDR2 SVGIG (reference sequence). CDR3 protein: CAWMGYIPGQGAGELFF. The CDR3 coding sequence is TGTGCCTGGATGGGGTACATCCCGGGACAGGGGGCCGGGGAGCTGTTTTTT.

This clonotype has just a few counts. V gene TRBV7-9 combines with J gene TRBJ1-5; TRBD1 might be the D (6 bases). CDR1 is SEHNR, CDR2 FQNEAQ, per germline (reference sequence). CDR3 length equals 15 residues. Trimming left V 5 bases short and J 1 base short, with 12 bases between. The CDR3 protein is CASSGGQSSNQPQHF. In DNA, the CDR3 is TGTGCCAGCAGCGGAGGACAGAGCAGCAATCAGCCCCAGCATTTT.

The chain uses TRBV9 and TRBJ1-2; a weak D match, TRBD1 (5 bases). The V gene's germline CDR1 is SGDLS and CDR2 YYNGEE. V dropped 4 bases and J dropped 8 bases, with 18 bases sitting between them. The CDR3 has 14 amino acids. The CDR3 is CASSRGTSPGGYTF. The CDR3 DNA sequence: TGTGCCAGCAGCAGAGGGACCTCTCCTGGCGGCTACACCTTC.

In this sample, this clonotype turned up many times. J is TRBJ1-1 and V is TRBV5-1, with D possibly TRBD1 on 5 matching bases. Trimming removed 2 bases from V and 1 base from J, with 9 bases in between. The CDR3 covers 14 residues. Germline CDR1 is SGHRS and CDR2 is YFSETQ. Here the CDR3 DNA reads TGCGCCAGCAGCTTCCGGGGACCGAACACTGAAGCTTTCTTT. Protein: CASSFRGPNTEAFF.

The V call is TRBV20-1, the J call TRBJ2-1, with 7 bases matching TRBD2. V dropped 6 bases and J dropped 4; count of bases not matched to a gene: 15. From germline, CDR1 is DFQATT and CDR2 SNEGSKA (reference sequence). The CDR3 spans 16 residues. CDR3 in DNA: TGCAGTGCGAGCAGGCCCAAGACTAGCTATTACAATGAGCAGTTCTTC. Protein sequence: CSASRPKTSYYNEQFF.

This clonotype showed up many times. The CDR3 here is CASSQNSGPYEQYF. For the CDR3, the DNA is TGTGCCAGCAGCCAAAATTCTGGGCCCTACGAGCAGTACTTC. The chain employs TRBV3-1 and TRBJ2-7; D is unclear. The CDR3 runs 14 residues. Germline lookup yields CDR1 LGHDT and CDR2 YNNKEL (reference sequence). Trimming pared 2 bases from V and 2 bases from J, leaving 10 bases between.